What follows is one T cell receptor beta chain and its context. This entry belongs to a study of T cell responses to AZD1222 COVID-19 vaccine. Data came from immunoSEQ multiplex PCR; TCRdb stores just in-frame clones and leaves some out. Counted here are 100,000 or so clones, more than 75% occurring once; the ten biggest clones make up roughly 2.6%. This CDR3 has 15 amino acids. V lost 5 bases, J lost 3 bases, and 17 bases lay in between. Germline CDR1 and CDR2: MNHEY and SMNVEV (reference sequence). The chain couples TRBV27 to TRBJ2-7; D perhaps matches TRBD1 (5 bases). This receptor was taken from an adult in good health. The sequencing here drew on peripheral blood, taken on day 0 of AZD1222 vaccination. CDR3 bases: TGTGCCAGCAGTGAAACAGGATCATCAGGCTACGAGCAGTACTTC. Amino acid sequence: CASSETGSSGYEQYF.